The 13 T cell receptor beta chains below were found in one sample sequenced in a study of T cell responses to AZD1222 COVID-19 vaccine. Repertoires were generated with immunoSEQ multiplex PCR, while TCRdb's copy carries only in-frame clones and drops some. The sample has around 100,000 clones; over 80% are singletons. The sample was peripheral blood, taken on day 0 of AZD1222 vaccination. These receptors were taken from an adult in good health.

The genes are TRBV5-4 and TRBJ2-5, with 12 bases matching TRBD1. CDR1 SGHNT and CDR2 YYREEE come from the germline V gene (reference sequence). This CDR3 contains 16 residues. With 0 bases clipped from V and 7 bases from J, the junction kept 7 bases outside the gene matches. Written as DNA, the CDR3 is TGTGCCAGCAGCTTGGGGGGGACAGGGGGCGACGGGACCCAGTACTTC. Encoded protein: CASSLGGTGGDGTQYF.

The CDR3 protein is CASSTWTGTNEKLFF. The CDR3, as DNA: TGTGCCAGCAGCACTTGGACAGGGACTAATGAAAAACTGTTTTTT. The V gene is TRBV9, the J gene TRBJ1-4, with 8 bases fitting TRBD1. Looked up from germline, CDR1 is SGDLS and CDR2 is YYNGEE. The CDR3 contains 15 residues. Unmatched junction bases numbered 4, after V lost 4 bases and J lost 2 bases.

The chain employs TRBV3-1 (or the pseudogene TRBV3-2) and TRBJ2-5, with D unresolved. Trimming pared 0 bases from V and 5 bases from J, leaving 7 bases between. The CDR3 length is 13 residues. Germline V gene data show CDR1 as LGHDT and CDR2 as YNNKEL (reference sequence). The CDR3 coding sequence is TGTGCCAGCAGCCAAGATATTACGGAGACCCAGTACTTC. Its translation: CASSQDITETQYF.

The chain is built from TRBV30 and TRBJ1-5, with D possibly matching TRBD1 (6 bases). CDR1 is GTSNPN and CDR2 is SVGIG in the germline V gene (reference sequence). V was trimmed by 3 bases and J by 1 base, leaving 10 bases between them. The CDR3 loop spans 14 amino acids. CDR3 region: CAWSPGASNQPQHF. CDR3 nucleotide sequence: TGTGCCTGGAGCCCAGGGGCCAGCAATCAGCCCCAGCATTTT. Full variable domain (missing parts from reference TRBV30 and TRBJ1-5): SQTIHQWPATLVQPVGSPLSLECTVEGTSNPNLYWYRQAAGRGLQLLFYSVGIGQISSEVPQNLSASRPQDRQFILSSKKLLLSDSGFYLCAWSPGASNQPQHFGDGTRLSIL.

This clone was seen once. The chain joins TRBV7-2 to TRBJ2-7; TRBD1 agrees at 11 bases. CDR3 length equals 15 residues. J gave up 3 bases and V 1 base, and 2 bases lay outside the gene matches. Germline-derived CDR1 and CDR2 are SGHTA and FQGNSA. The CDR3 DNA reads TGTGCCAGCAGCTTAGGGGGGACAGGGGGCTACGAGCAGTACTTC. It translates to CASSLGGTGGYEQYF.

The rearrangement uses TRBV29-1 and TRBJ1-6; D is unresolved. V lost 4 bases to trimming and J lost 7 bases, with 11 bases between them. This CDR3 has 13 residues. Germline CDR1 and CDR2: SQVTM and ANQGSEA. For the CDR3, the DNA is TGCAGCGTTGCGGAGGGTGTGAATTCACCCCTCCACTTT. It codes for CSVAEGVNSPLHF. Looking up the rest from reference TRBV29-1 and TRBJ1-6 gives the full variable domain: SAVISQKPSRDICQRGTSLTIQCQVDSQVTMMFWYRQQPGQSLTLIATANQGSEATYESGFVIDKFPISRPNLTFSTLTVSNMSPEDSSIYLCSVAEGVNSPLHFGNGTRLTVT.

Only one count was recorded for this clone. The chain has TRBV4-3 and TRBJ2-7; D unclear. CDR3 length: 13 residues. CDR1 is LGHNA and CDR2 is YSLEER in the germline V gene. Trimming left V 0 bases short and J 3 bases short, with 6 bases between. CDR3 sequence: CASSQEFGYEQYF. The CDR3 DNA follows: TGCGCCAGCAGCCAAGAATTTGGCTACGAGCAGTACTTC.

This chain links TRBV9 with TRBJ1-4, with TRBD1 identical over 7 bases. Germline trimming cut 4 bases from V and 4 bases from J; bases unmatched to any gene: 7. CDR3 length: 15 amino acids. Germline CDR1 is SGDLS and CDR2 is YYNGEE. In DNA form, the CDR3 reads TGTGCCAGCAGCCCCCGGACAGGTTTTAATGAAAAACTGTTTTTT. Encoded protein: CASSPRTGFNEKLFF.

CDR3 residues: CASSQESGQGGVTGELFF. CDR3 DNA: TGTGCCAGCAGCCAAGAATCAGGACAGGGGGGTGTCACCGGGGAGCTGTTTTTT. This chain uses TRBV3-1 (or the pseudogene TRBV3-2) with TRBJ2-2, with 10 bases that match TRBD1. The CDR3 totals 18 residues. Trimming took 0 bases from V and 4 from J; bases not matched to a gene: 8. Germline V gives CDR1 LGHDT, CDR2 YNNKEL (reference sequence).

The chain carries TRBV2 and TRBJ1-4, with D unresolved. Trimming removed 8 bases from V and 0 bases from J, with 13 bases in between. CDR3 length: 15 amino acids. Germline assignment: CDR1 SNHLY and CDR2 FYNNEI. The CDR3 protein is CASSAQVATNEKLFF. The CDR3 DNA is TGTGCCAGCTCCGCCCAAGTAGCAACTAATGAAAAACTGTTTTTT.

The chain combines TRBV15 with TRBJ2-7; 7 bases map to TRBD1. Germline loops: CDR1 LNHNV, CDR2 YYDKDF (reference sequence). CDR3 length: 14 amino acids. The trim removed 8 bases at V and 0 bases at J, leaving 7 bases unmatched. The CDR3 bases are TGTGCCACCGGACAGGCCAGTGTCTCCTACGAGCAGTACTTC. Its translation is CATGQASVSYEQYF.

The chain has TRBV10-2 and TRBJ2-1; 10 bases fit TRBD2. Germline V gene lookup returns CDR1 WSHSY and CDR2 SAAADI. The V gene end was trimmed by 6 bases and the J gene end by 9 bases; junction bases not matched to a gene: 11. The CDR3 totals 15 residues. CDR3 amino acids: CASRTGAGGSGEQFF. The DNA for the CDR3 is TGCGCCAGCAGAACGGGAGCGGGAGGGAGCGGTGAGCAGTTCTTC.

The gene calls are TRBV11-2 and TRBJ2-5, with no clear D. The germline gives CDR1 SGHAT, CDR2 FQNNGV. Between the trimmed V and J ends, which lost 4 bases and 5 bases, there was a span of 8 bases. This CDR3 has 12 amino acids. The CDR3 is CASSSQRETQYF. The CDR3 bases are TGTGCCAGCAGCTCACAACGGGAGACCCAGTACTTC.